One sample yielded the 2 T cell receptor beta chains listed below, sequenced in a study of blood T cell repertoires in COVID-19. Only in-frame clones appear in the TCRdb table, and some are missing; sequencing was by immunoSEQ multiplex PCR. This table has over 25,000 clones, 77% appearing once. Sequenced input: peripheral blood. These receptors originate from a man older than 75 with active or convalescent COVID-19.

In nucleotides, the CDR3 is TGCAGCGTCAGACAGGGGGATCAGCCCCAGCATTTT. Translation: CSVRQGDQPQHF. The V and J genes are TRBV29-1 and TRBJ1-5; 9 bases are shared with TRBD1. J gave up 5 bases and V 6 bases, and 2 bases lay outside the gene matches. This CDR3 is 12 amino acids long. Germline V gene data show CDR1 as SQVTM and CDR2 as ANQGSEA.

The rearrangement uses TRBV6-1 and TRBJ1-2; no firm D call. Germline loops: CDR1 MNHNS, CDR2 SASEGT. Trimming left V 2 bases short and J 13 bases short, with 11 bases between. The length of the CDR3 is 11 residues. The CDR3 loop is CASSEYWSLTF. Written as DNA, the CDR3 is TGTGCCAGCAGTGAATATTGGTCACTCACCTTC.